This entry lists 24 T cell receptor delta chains sequenced from one sample in a study of γδ T cells in repeated Plasmodium falciparum infection. TCRdb reanalysed the multiplex PCR reads with CATT. Seen here are approximately 93,000 delta-chain clones, approximately 1% observed once, and the top ten hold 9.6%. Flow sorting of PBMC yielded separate Vgamma9/Vdelta2+ and Vdelta2-negative gammadelta T cell populations for bulk repertoire analysis. Sequencing input: gamma-delta T cells from blood. These receptor sequences come from a pool of human donors (malaria-infected and uninfected, not separated).

Ten or more counts support this clone. The protein TCRdb gives is from a much larger clone and does not agree with this DNA's translation at residue 6, likely a read error; the protein shown here comes from the DNA. The CDR3 spells CALGDRIPVVPPGVLPYTDKLIF. In nucleotides, the CDR3 is TGTGCTCTTGGGGATCGCATCCCTGTAGTGCCACCGGGGGTCCTACCGTACACCGATAAACTCATCTTT. The chain joins TRDV1 to TRDJ1; a weak D match, TRDD2 (6 bases). The germline gives CDR1 TSWWSYY, CDR2 QGS. The CDR3 contains 23 residues. Trimming stripped 3 bases from V and 0 bases from J, with 35 bases between.

This clone occurred many times. The protein given by TCRdb reflects a much larger clone and differs at residue 4 from this DNA's translation, likely from a read error; the protein shown is the DNA's translation. V gene TRDV2 combines with J gene TRDJ1, with TRDD3 matching over 8 bases. The germline CDR1 and CDR2 sequences are GEAIGNYY and EKD. The CDR3 is 17 residues long. J was trimmed by 0 bases and V by 5 bases; bases with no gene match: 13. The CDR3 loop is CACGPLRAGGHTDKLIF. CDR3 DNA sequence: TGTGCCTGTGGCCCCCTTCGAGCTGGGGGACACACCGATAAACTCATCTTT.

Details on this clone: Since a far larger clone is one base different, this is likely a read error. This sample also contains other DNA sequences that code for the same CDR3. The V call is TRDV1, the J call TRDJ1; TRDD3 matches 9 bases. Matching the DNA to germline supplied the J gene, which TCRdb does not give. Germline CDR1 TSWWSYY, CDR2 QGS. This CDR3 contains 25 residues. The CDR3 coding sequence is TGTGCTCTCGGGGAACTCTATCCTACGTTTTACCCCCCGGGGGATACTCCAAAATACACCGATAAACTCATCTTT. This sequence encodes CALGELYPTFYPPGDTPKYTDKLIF.

Turning to this clone: This DNA translates differently at residue 3 from the TCRdb protein, which is that of a much larger clone; a read error is likely, and the protein shown is the DNA's own translation. The V and J genes are TRDV1 and TRDJ1, with 9 nucleotides matching TRDD2. No J gene is reported in TCRdb; it was inferred here by comparing the DNA with germline. The CDR3 contains 18 residues. The germline V gene has CDR1 TSWWSYY and CDR2 QGS. DNA of the CDR3: TGTGCTCCTGGGAAAAGGCCTTCCTACTTGGTCTCGCCCGATAAACTCATCTTT. Translation: CAPGKRPSYLVSPDKLIF.

This clone was seen a few times. Only one base separates this from a far larger clonotype, so it likely reflects a read error. In the same sample, other DNA sequences code for this CDR3. CDR3 residues: CALGYPAFLDWGILPDKLIF. The CDR3 DNA reads TGTGCTCTTGGGTATCCCGCCTTCCTCGACTGGGGGATACTACCCGATAAACTCATCTTT. The chain is built from TRDV1 and TRDJ1, with 12 bases lining up with TRDD3. The germline V gene has CDR1 TSWWSYY and CDR2 QGS. The V segment lost 5 bases and the J segment 3 bases; nucleotides outside the gene matches: 19. CDR3 size: 20 residues.

The table lists this clone with a few counts. The V gene is TRDV1, the J gene TRDJ1; no clear D. The J gene, left out of TCRdb, was set here by checking the DNA against germline. Germline V gene data show CDR1 as TSWWSYY and CDR2 as QGS. The length of the CDR3 is 19 residues. V lost 2 bases to trimming and J lost 4 bases, with 26 bases between them. The CDR3, as DNA: TGTGCTCTTGGGGAAAAGGTCCCCACAGGACGACCACCGGTCGATAAACTCATCTTT. It specifies CALGEKVPTGRPPVDKLIF.

Note on this clone: This likely traces to a read error, being one base from a far larger clone. Within the sample, other DNA sequences also encode this same CDR3. The V call is TRDV2, the J call TRDJ1, with D possibly TRDD3 on 6 matching bases. TCRdb leaves out the J gene; it was filled in here by matching the DNA to germline. The CDR3 has 20 amino acids. The V gene lost 0 bases and the J gene lost 0 bases, with 25 bases spanning the gap. Germline CDR1 and CDR2: GEAIGNYY and EKD. CDR3 DNA sequence: TGTGCCTGTGACACCGTCCCTACTGGAGGATTGGGGGGGTACACCGATAAACTCATCTTT. Translated: CACDTVPTGGLGGYTDKLIF.

About this clone: This likely traces to a read error, being one base from a far larger clone. The limits of the CDR3 on the DNA are not certain, so only TCRdb's listed CDR3 is given. J gene calling gave no result, while the V gene is TRDV2; the tabulated D call, TRDD3, remains unverified against the DNA. With termini counted, the CDR3 has 18 amino acids. Germline assignment: CDR1 GEAIGNYY and CDR2 EKD. The CDR3 is CACDTLGLGVEDTDKLIF.

This clone showed up just a few times. TCRdb's protein, taken from a much larger clone, differs from this DNA's translation at residue 14, likely owing to a read error; the protein displayed comes from the DNA. The rearrangement uses TRDV1 and TRDJ1; TRDD2 agrees at 9 bases. Unmatched junction bases numbered 22, after V lost 0 bases and J lost 2 bases. Germline CDR1 reads TSWWSYY; CDR2 reads QGS. The CDR3 has 22 residues. CDR3 protein: CALGELNLPTSTGEYRTDKLIF. The CDR3 coding sequence is TGTGCTCTTGGGGAACTAAACCTTCCTACGAGTACTGGGGAATACAGGACCGATAAACTCATCTTT.

On this clone itself: The protein in TCRdb stems from a much larger clone and differs at residues 7 and 14 from this DNA's translation, likely a read error; here the protein is translated from the DNA. The chain has TRDV2 and TRDJ1; TRDD3 might be the D (6 bases). Per the germline V gene, CDR1 is GEAIGNYY and CDR2 is EKD. V lost 3 bases to trimming and J lost 0 bases, with 34 bases between them. CDR3 length: 22 amino acids. The DNA for the CDR3 is TGTGCCTGTGACCCCATTTTTGCTGGGGACCCTAGTAGGGCCTTCGACACCGATAAACTCATCTTT. This codes for CACDPIFAGDPSRAFDTDKLIF.

This clone has ten or more counts. This probably arose from a read error, given a far larger clone one base away. The sample holds other DNA sequences that translate to the same CDR3. CDR3: CACDTNFPGDTTPYTDKLIF. As DNA, the CDR3 is TGTGCCTGTGACACCAATTTTCCGGGGGATACGACTCCGTACACCGACAAACTCATCTTT. The chain couples TRDV2 to TRDJ1; 10 bases are shared with TRDD3. Matching the DNA to germline supplied the J gene, which TCRdb does not give. The CDR3 is 20 residues long. Germline loops: CDR1 GEAIGNYY, CDR2 EKD.

Worth noting for this clone: This likely came from a read error, as a far larger clone is one base away. The sample carries other DNA sequences with the same CDR3. The chain recombines TRDV1 with TRDJ2, with 11 bases matching TRDD3. TCRdb does not report a J gene; here it was assigned by matching the DNA to germline references. J gave up 0 bases and V 5 bases, and 32 bases lay outside the gene matches. From germline, CDR1 is TSWWSYY and CDR2 QGS. The CDR3 sequence is 26 residues long. The CDR3 region has the DNA TGTGCTCTTGGGAACCCCGACTCGGATCATCGATGGGGGATACGCGACATAAAAGCTTTGACAGCACAACTCTTCTTT. Protein: CALGNPDSDHRWGIRDIKALTAQLFF.

This clone was observed a handful of times. TCRdb has a much larger clone's protein, which differs at residue 4 from the translation of this DNA, likely because of a read error; what is shown is the protein translated from the DNA. The V gene is TRDV2, the J gene TRDJ1, with 10 positions matching TRDD3. TCRdb lists no J gene, so it was determined here by aligning the DNA to germline. The CDR3 extends over 16 amino acids. Germline V gene sequence: CDR1 GEAIGNYY, CDR2 EKD. J was trimmed by 2 bases and V by 5 bases; bases with no gene match: 10. The CDR3 DNA is TGTGCCTGTGGCAAACTGGGGGATGCCGAGACCGATAAACTCATCTTT. Translation: CACGKLGDAETDKLIF.

In regard to this clone: TCRdb's entry gives the protein of a much larger clone, which mismatches this DNA's translation at residue 13, likely from a read error; the protein reported here is translated from the DNA. The rearrangement links TRDV1 to TRDJ1; 8 bases line up with TRDD3. Trimming at V came to 3 bases and at J to 7 bases, leaving 19 bases not matched to a gene. Germline V lookup: CDR1 TSWWSYY, CDR2 QGS. The CDR3 is made up of 18 amino acids. The CDR3 reads CALGESHLVRGIAGKLIF. For the CDR3, the DNA is TGTGCTCTTGGGGAGTCACACCTCGTCCGGGGGATAGCGGGTAAACTCATCTTT.

Comments on this clone: It differs at one base from a far larger clone, so likely a read error. Within the sample, other DNA sequences also encode this same CDR3. No J gene call was made, and the V gene is TRDV2; the table names TRDD3, a call not compared with the DNA. From germline, CDR1 is GEAIGNYY and CDR2 EKD. The CDR3 runs to 18 residues. The CDR3 here is CACDPLTGDTRPTDKLIF. The DNA of the CDR3 is TGTGCCTGTGACCCCCTTACGGGGGATACGCGGCCCACCGATAAGCTCATCTTT.

This clone showed up just a few times. A far larger clone is just one base off, so this is likely a read error. Within the sample, other DNA sequences also encode this same CDR3. The chain employs TRDV3 and TRDJ1; perhaps TRDD3 as D (5 bases). The J gene is not listed in TCRdb, so it was assigned here from a DNA match to germline. This CDR3 region has 19 residues. Per the germline V gene, CDR1 is TVYSNPD and CDR2 is GDNSRS (reference sequence). Trimming left V 5 bases short and J 5 bases short, with 36 bases between. CDR3 nucleotides: TGTGCCATACGTGCTCATTCTGAATTGTGCGAAAGTGCCACAGATAAACTCATCTTT. It yields the protein CAIRAHSELCESATDKLIF.

This clone was found a few times. A far larger clone is off by one base, so a read error is likely. The identical CDR3 is also encoded by other nucleotide sequences in the sample. This sequence joins TRDV1 and TRDJ1; 7 bases map to TRDD2. The J gene is absent in TCRdb and was assigned here via DNA matching to germline. The CDR3 has 25 residues. Looked up from germline, CDR1 is TSWWSYY and CDR2 is QGS. V shed 6 bases, J shed 1 base, and the junction held 38 bases outside the gene matches. The CDR3 DNA reads as TGTGCTCTTGGAGACTTAAGGCCCATTCCTACGAGAATGGGGAGGGCTTATAACTCCACCGATAAACTCATCTTT. Encoded protein: CALGDLRPIPTRMGRAYNSTDKLIF.

A word on this clone: The protein TCRdb lists belongs to a much larger clone and differs from this DNA's translation at residue 16, which points to a read error; the protein shown is made from the DNA. V gene TRDV2 combines with J gene TRDJ1; 8 nucleotides line up with TRDD2. This CDR3 spans 19 amino acids. CDR1 and CDR2 (germline): GEAIGNYY, EKD. This CDR3 reads CACDPRFLHGVPYTDRLIF. The DNA of the CDR3 is TGTGCCTGTGACCCGCGCTTCCTACACGGGGTTCCGTACACCGATAGACTCATCTTT.

This clone appeared many times. Translating this DNA gives a protein that differs at residue 5 from the TCRdb one, which belongs to a much larger clone; a read error is likely, and the protein shown is this translation. The gene calls are TRDV2 and TRDJ1, with D uncertain. The J gene was not available in TCRdb and was assigned here by matching the DNA to germline segments. V lost 3 bases and J lost 3, with 16 bases in between. Germline CDR1 and CDR2: GEAIGNYY and EKD. The CDR3 is 15 residues long. CDR3: CACDARGTTSDKLIF. For the CDR3, the DNA is TGTGCCTGTGACGCCCGTGGGACAACGTCCGATAAACTCATCTTT.

This clone occurred a few times. The TCRdb protein comes from a much larger clone and disagrees with this DNA's translation at residue 14, likely due to a read error; the protein given here is derived from the DNA. V and J are TRDV1 and TRDJ1; 11 bases map to TRDD3. The J gene, missing from TCRdb, was assigned here through DNA to germline matching. The germline V gene has CDR1 TSWWSYY and CDR2 QGS. CDR3 length: 17 amino acids. In nucleotides, the CDR3 is TGTGCTCTTGGGGAATTATGGGGGATACGAGGCACCGATGAACTCATCTTT. Translation: CALGELWGIRGTDELIF.

Of note for this clone: The likely explanation is a read error, given a far larger clone one base away. Different DNA sequences within this sample yield the same CDR3. The V gene is TRDV1, the J gene TRDJ1; 7 bases are shared with TRDD3. Germline values: CDR1 TSWWSYY, CDR2 QGS. The CDR3 length is 22 residues. The CDR3 DNA is TGTGCCCTTGGGGAACGATCGACTAAACCTACTGGGGAACCAAGGTACACCGATAAACTCATCTTT. This codes for CALGERSTKPTGEPRYTDKLIF.

As regards this clone: This DNA's translation and the protein TCRdb lists, from a much larger clone, do not match at residue 6, likely due to a read error; the protein shown is translated from the DNA. V and J are TRDV2 and TRDJ1; 10 positions agree with TRDD3. Matching the DNA to germline supplied the J gene, which TCRdb does not give. This CDR3 is 16 amino acids long. V dropped 3 bases and J dropped 2; count of bases not matched to a gene: 8. CDR1 GEAIGNYY and CDR2 EKD come from the germline V gene. CDR3 residues: CACDASTGGLTDKLIF. The CDR3 nucleotides read TGTGCCTGTGACGCTTCGACTGGGGGATTAACCGATAAACTCATCTTT.

As to this clone: A read error is the likely source, as a far larger clone sits one nucleotide away. This specimen includes other DNA sequences encoding the same CDR3. The CDR3 DNA reads TGTGCCTGTGACACCGGGGGGTATTGGGGGACCCCGGGGATCGATAAACTCATCTTT. This codes for CACDTGGYWGTPGIDKLIF. The chain has TRDV2 and TRDJ1; TRDD3 agrees at 7 bases. The J gene is not listed in TCRdb, so it was assigned here from a DNA match to germline. Trimming at V came to 0 bases and at J to 4 bases, leaving 19 bases not matched to a gene. The CDR3 has 19 residues. Germline loops: CDR1 GEAIGNYY, CDR2 EKD.

With respect to this clone: This likely came from a read error, as a far larger clone is one base away. Other nucleotide sequences from this sample produce the same CDR3. This chain uses TRDV1 with TRDJ1; D may match TRDD2 or TRDD3 (7 bases each). Trimming pared 9 bases from V and 9 bases from J, leaving 44 bases between. The CDR3 extends over 21 amino acids. Germline V gene sequence: CDR1 TSWWSYY, CDR2 QGS. CDR3 loop: CALRLYKIPTTGDSSPGELIF. For the CDR3, the DNA is TGTGCTCTCCGCCTTTATAAGATTCCTACGACTGGGGATTCGAGCCCCGGGGAACTCATCTTT.